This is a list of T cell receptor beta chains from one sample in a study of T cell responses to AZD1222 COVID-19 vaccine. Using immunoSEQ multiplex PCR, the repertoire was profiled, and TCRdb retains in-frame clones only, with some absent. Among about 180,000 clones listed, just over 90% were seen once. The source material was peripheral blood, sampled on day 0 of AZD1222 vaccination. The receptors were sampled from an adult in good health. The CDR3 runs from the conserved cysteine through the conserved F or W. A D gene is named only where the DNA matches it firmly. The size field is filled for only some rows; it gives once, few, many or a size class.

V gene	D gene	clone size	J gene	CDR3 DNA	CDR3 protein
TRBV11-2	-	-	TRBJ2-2	TGTGCCAGCAGCTTTAGGACAGCTACCGGGGAGCTGTTTTTT	CASSFRTATGELFF
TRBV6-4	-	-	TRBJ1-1	TGTGCCAGCAGTGAGTGGGCAGACCGGAACACTGAAGCTTTCTTT	CASSEWADRNTEAFF
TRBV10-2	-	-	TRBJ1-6	TGCGCCAGCAGTGAGGCAGGTTATAATTCACCCCTCCACTTT	CASSEAGYNSPLHF
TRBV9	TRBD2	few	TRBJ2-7	TGTGCCAGCAGCGTAGCGGGCGGGGGGACCCCCTACGAGCAGTACTTC	CASSVAGGGTPYEQYF
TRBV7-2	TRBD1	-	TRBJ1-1	TGTGCCAGCAGCCTTGGACAGGGGAACACTGAAGCTTTCTTT	CASSLGQGNTEAFF
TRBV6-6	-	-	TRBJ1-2	TGTGCCAGCAGTCCCGGGGTCAACTATGGCTACACCTTC	CASSPGVNYGYTF
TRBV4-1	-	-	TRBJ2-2	TGCGCCAGCAGCCAAGTAATCGCATCTGAACTGGGGGTGAAAGGGACCGGGGAGCTGTTTTTT	CASSQVIASELGVKGTGELFF
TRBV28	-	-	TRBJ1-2	TGTGCCAGCAGTCACCTGACTTCTAACTATGGCTACACCTTC	CASSHLTSNYGYTF
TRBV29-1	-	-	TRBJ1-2	TGCAGCGTTGAAGGTCTGGGGAAGAACTATGGCTACACCTTC	CSVEGLGKNYGYTF
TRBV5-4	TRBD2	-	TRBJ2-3	TGTGCCAGCCGACAACAATTTCGGACTAGCGTATTGGATACGCAGTATTTT	CASRQQFRTSVLDTQYF
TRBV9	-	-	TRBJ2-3	TGTGCCAGCACCCCAGGGCAAGATACGCAGTATTTT	CASTPGQDTQYF
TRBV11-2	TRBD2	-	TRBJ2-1	TGTGCCAGCAGCTTAGGCCTTTTGCGGGGAGGGTACAATGAGCAGTTCTTC	CASSLGLLRGGYNEQFF
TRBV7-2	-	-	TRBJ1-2	TGTGCCAGCAGCCCGGACAGTGTCAGGGGCTACACCTTC	CASSPDSVRGYTF
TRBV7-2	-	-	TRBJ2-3	TGTGCCAGCAGCTTAAAGGGGGGGGCCGTAGATACGCAGTATTTT	CASSLKGGAVDTQYF
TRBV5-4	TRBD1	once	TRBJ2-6	TGTGCCAGCAGCCGTAACTTACAGGGGGTGGGCTCTGGGGCCAACGTCCTGACTTTC	CASSRNLQGVGSGANVLTF
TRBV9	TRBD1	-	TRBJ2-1	TGTGCCAGCAGCGTCTTTGAGAGGGGGCATAATGAGCAGTTCTTC	CASSVFERGHNEQFF
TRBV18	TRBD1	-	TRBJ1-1	TGTGCCAGCTCACCACTGGACAGGCCGAACACTGAAGCTTTCTTT	CASSPLDRPNTEAFF
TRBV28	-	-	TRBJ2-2	TGTGCCAGCAGTTTAAGCCTGAACACCGGGGAGCTGTTTTTT	CASSLSLNTGELFF
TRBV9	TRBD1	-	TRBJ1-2	TGTGCCAGCAGTCCAACCCCGGGACAGGGGGTGGGTGGCTACACCTTC	CASSPTPGQGVGGYTF
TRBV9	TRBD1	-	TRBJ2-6	TGTGCCAGCGGAGGACAGGGGGCATTCTCTGGGGCCAACGTCCTGACTTTC	CASGGQGAFSGANVLTF
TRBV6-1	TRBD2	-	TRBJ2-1	TGTGCCAGCAGTGAAGCGCGGGGGGCCTCCTACAATGAGCAGTTCTTC	CASSEARGASYNEQFF
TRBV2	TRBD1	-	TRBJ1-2	TGTGCCAGCAGTGCAGGACAGGGGGTGAGGTATGGCTACACCTTC	CASSAGQGVRYGYTF
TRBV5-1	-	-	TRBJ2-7	TGCGCCAGCAGCTTGAACTCCTACGAGCAGTACTTC	CASSLNSYEQYF
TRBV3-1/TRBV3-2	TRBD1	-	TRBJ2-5	TGTGCCAGCAGCCAAGATACCGGACAGGGGGCGACCCAGTACTTC	CASSQDTGQGATQYF
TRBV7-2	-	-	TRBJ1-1	TGTGCCAGCCCCCTGACGGGCAGGGAGAACACTGAAGCTTTCTTT	CASPLTGRENTEAFF
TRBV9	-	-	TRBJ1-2	TGTGCCAGCAGCACCCCTAGGGAGAGATCCTCTAACTATGGCTACACCTTC	CASSTPRERSSNYGYTF
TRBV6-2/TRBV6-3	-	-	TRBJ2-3	TGTGCCAGCAGTTACTCGGCAGGGGAGGGAGATACGCAGTATTTT	CASSYSAGEGDTQYF
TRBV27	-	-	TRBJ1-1	TGTGCCAGCAGAGCCCATGACACCCTTGAAGCTTTCTTT	CASRAHDTLEAFF
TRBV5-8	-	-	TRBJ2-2	TGTGCCAGCAGCAAGGGACGTCGCACCGGGGAGCTGTTTTTT	CASSKGRRTGELFF
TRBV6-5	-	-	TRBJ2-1	TGTGCCAGCTCCTCACCCAGCTCCTACAATGAGCAGTTCTTC	CASSSPSSYNEQFF
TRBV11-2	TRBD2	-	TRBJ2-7	TGTGCCAGCAGCTCCAGACTAGCGGGGGGTCTGGCCGAGCAGTACTTC	CASSSRLAGGLAEQYF
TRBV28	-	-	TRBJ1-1	TGTGCCAGCAGTAGGTGGGGAACTGAAGCTTTCTTT	CASSRWGTEAFF
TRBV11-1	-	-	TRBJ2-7	TGTGCCAGCAGCTTAGCCGGGACAGAGCAGTACTTC	CASSLAGTEQYF
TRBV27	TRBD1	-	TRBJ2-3	TGTGCCAGCAGTTTATCGCCGGACAGGTTAACAGATACGCAGTATTTT	CASSLSPDRLTDTQYF
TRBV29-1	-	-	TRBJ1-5	TGCAGCATTAAGGGTACGGGGGGACAGCCCCAGCATTTT	CSIKGTGGQPQHF
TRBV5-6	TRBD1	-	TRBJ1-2	TGTGCCAGCAGCGATTCCAGGGGGGTAGGGTATGGCTACACCTTC	CASSDSRGVGYGYTF
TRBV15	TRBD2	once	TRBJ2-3	TGTGCCACCAGCACTAGCGGAGATACGCAGTATTTT	CATSTSGDTQYF
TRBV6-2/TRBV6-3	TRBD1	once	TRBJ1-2	TGTGCCAGCAGTTTGCGATCCGGGACAGGGAGGGCTAACTATGGCTACACCTTC	CASSLRSGTGRANYGYTF
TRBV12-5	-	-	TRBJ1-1	TGTGCTAGTGCCCAGTTTATCGGGGACACTGAAGCTTTCTTT	CASAQFIGDTEAFF
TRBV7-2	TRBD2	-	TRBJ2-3	TGTGCCAGCAGAAAAACGGGCGGGGGGGCAACAGATACGCAGTATTTT	CASRKTGGGATDTQYF
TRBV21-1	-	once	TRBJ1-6	TGTGCCAGCAGCAAACCCGACCCGGGACAGGGTAATTCACCCCTCCACTTT	CASSKPDPGQGNSPLHF
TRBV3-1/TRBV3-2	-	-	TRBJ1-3	TGTGCCAGCAGCCAAGTAGGCCAGTTTTTCTCTGGAAACACCATATATTTT	CASSQVGQFFSGNTIYF
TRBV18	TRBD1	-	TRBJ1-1	TGTGCCAGCTCCACGAGGACAGGAGGAATGAACACTGAAGCTTTCTTT	CASSTRTGGMNTEAFF
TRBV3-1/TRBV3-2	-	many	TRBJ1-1	TGTGCCAGCAGCCAAAGACACGGAGACACTGAAGCTTTCTTT	CASSQRHGDTEAFF
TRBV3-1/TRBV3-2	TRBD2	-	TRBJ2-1	TGTGCCAGCAGCCAAGACGCTAGCGGGGCATACAATGAGCAGTTCTTC	CASSQDASGAYNEQFF
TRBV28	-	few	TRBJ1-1	TGTGCCAGCAGGGAGATGGGCACTGAAGCTTTCTTT	CASREMGTEAFF
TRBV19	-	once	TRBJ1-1	TGTGCCAGTAGTAGCGGGGCACGGGGACAGAACACTGAAGCTTTCTTT	CASSSGARGQNTEAFF
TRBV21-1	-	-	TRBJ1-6	TGTGCCAGCAGCAAATGGCCGGGACAGTGCAGCTCCTATAATTCACCCCTCCACTTT	CASSKWPGQCSSYNSPLHF
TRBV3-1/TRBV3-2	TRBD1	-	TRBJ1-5	TGTGCCAGCAGCCAAGGCGGGACAGCTCTCAATCAGCCCCAGCATTTT	CASSQGGTALNQPQHF
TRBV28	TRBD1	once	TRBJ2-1	TGTGCCAGCAGTTACCGGGACAGGGATGGGAATGAGCAGTTCTTC	CASSYRDRDGNEQFF